The clone carrying this TCR beta chain was seen more than once but under ten times. CDR3 length equals 15 residues. Trimming removed 2 bases from V and 6 bases from J, with 15 bases in between. In germline, CDR1 is SGHTA, CDR2 FQGNSA. This sample is part of a study of blood T cells in healthy people across ages. Next came a second PCR, run for about 7 to 12 cycles, which used a sample-barcoded 5' primer along with a J-beta primer mix. TCRdb fed the 5' RACE reads into MiXCR, producing one record per CDR3 protein. The top ten hold roughly 13% of the sample, which has 800,000 to 950,000 distinct CDR3 sequences, 48% seen once.

The gene calls are TRBV7-2 and TRBJ2-3, with D perhaps matching TRBD2 (5 bases). Sequencing input: blood. This sequence originates from a man under 40 in good health. Here the CDR3 reads CASSLTDYIADTQYF. In DNA, the CDR3 is TGTGCCAGCAGCTTAACCGATTACATAGCGGATACGCAGTATTTT.